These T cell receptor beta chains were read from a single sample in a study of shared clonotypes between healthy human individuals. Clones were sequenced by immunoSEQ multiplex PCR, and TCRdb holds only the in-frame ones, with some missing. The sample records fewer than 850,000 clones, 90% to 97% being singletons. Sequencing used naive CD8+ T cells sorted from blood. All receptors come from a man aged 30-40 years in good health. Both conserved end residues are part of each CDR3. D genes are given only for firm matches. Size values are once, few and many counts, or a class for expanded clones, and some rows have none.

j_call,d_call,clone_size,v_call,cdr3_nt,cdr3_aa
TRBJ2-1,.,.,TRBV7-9,TGTGCCAGCAGCTTAGGCGACAGGCCCTTTGAGCAGTTCTTC,CASSLGDRPFEQFF
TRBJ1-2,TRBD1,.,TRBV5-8,TGTGCCAGCAGCTTCATCGAGACAGGGACTAACTATGGCTACACCTTC,CASSFIETGTNYGYTF
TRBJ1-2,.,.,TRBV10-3,TGTGCCATCAGTGCACCTCGGGGGGACAAAACTAACTATGGCTACACCTTC,CAISAPRGDKTNYGYTF
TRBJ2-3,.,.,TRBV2,TGTGCCAGCAGGGGGGGCTATCAATCGCGACTGACAGATACGCAGTATTTT,CASRGGYQSRLTDTQYF
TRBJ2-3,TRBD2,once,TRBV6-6,TGTGCCAGCATCCAAGGACTAGCGGGCGCTACGCAGTATTTT,CASIQGLAGATQYF
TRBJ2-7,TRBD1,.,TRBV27,TGTGCCAGCAGTCCCGGGACAGGGAGGCACGAGCAGTACTTC,CASSPGTGRHEQYF
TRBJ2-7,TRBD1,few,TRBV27,TGTGCCAGCAGTTGGGGACAGGGCTACGAGCAGTACTTC,CASSWGQGYEQYF
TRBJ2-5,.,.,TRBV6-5,TGTGCCAGCAGTTCCGTGCCGAACCAAGAGACCCAGTACTTC,CASSSVPNQETQYF
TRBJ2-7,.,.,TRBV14,TGTGCCAGCAGCAACAGGGTCTACGAGCAGTACTTC,CASSNRVYEQYF
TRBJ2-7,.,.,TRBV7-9,TGTGCCATACAGGACGTGGCCTACGAGCAGTACTTC,CAIQDVAYEQYF
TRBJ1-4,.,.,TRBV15,TGTGCCACCAGCAGAGATCCCATCCCGCGGGGGACTAATACAGCAACTAATGAAAAACTGTTTTTT,CATSRDPIPRGTNTATNEKLFF
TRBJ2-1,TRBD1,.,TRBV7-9,TGTGCCAGCAGCTTAGGGACAGGGTTTTACAATGAGCAGTTCTTC,CASSLGTGFYNEQFF
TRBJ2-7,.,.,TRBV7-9,TGTGCCAGCAGCTTAGGCACAACAGGGTTGGGCTCCTACGAGCAGTACTTC,CASSLGTTGLGSYEQYF
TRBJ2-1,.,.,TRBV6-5,TGTGCCAGCAGTTACTCGACAGGATACAATGAGCAGTTCTTC,CASSYSTGYNEQFF
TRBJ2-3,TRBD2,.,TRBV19,TGTGCCAGTAGTGCCGCTAGCGGGAGCACAGATACGCAGTATTTT,CASSAASGSTDTQYF
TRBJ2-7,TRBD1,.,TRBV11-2,TGTGCCAGCAGCCCCCGACAGGGTCACTACGAGCAGTACTTC,CASSPRQGHYEQYF
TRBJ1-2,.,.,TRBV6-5,TGTGCCAGCAGTCCCTCCCTGCTTTCGGCTTCGGGCTACACCTTC,CASSPSLLSASGYTF
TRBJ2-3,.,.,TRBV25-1,TGTGCCAGCAGTAAGGCAGATACGCAGTATTTT,CASSKADTQYF
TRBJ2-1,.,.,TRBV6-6,TGTGCCAGCAGTTACTCTTGGGGGGAGAGGGGCTATGAGCAGTTCTTC,CASSYSWGERGYEQFF
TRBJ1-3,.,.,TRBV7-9,TGTGCCAGCAGCTTAGGCCAGCCCTCTGGAAACACCATATATTTT,CASSLGQPSGNTIYF
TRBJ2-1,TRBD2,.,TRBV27,TGTGCCAGCACCGCTGGACTAGCGGGAGGTTACTCCTACAATGAGCAGTTCTTC,CASTAGLAGGYSYNEQFF
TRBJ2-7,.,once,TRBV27,TGTGCCAGCAGGGGGAACGAGCAGTACTTC,CASRGNEQYF
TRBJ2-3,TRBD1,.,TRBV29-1,TGCAGCGTTGAAGAGGGTCAGGGGGCGCCCGATACGCAGTATTTT,CSVEEGQGAPDTQYF
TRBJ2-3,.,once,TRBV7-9,TGTGCCAGCAGCCTTATTGGGGAAGGGACAGATACGCAGTATTTT,CASSLIGEGTDTQYF
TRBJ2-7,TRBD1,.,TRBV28,TGTGCCAGCGAGGACAGGGAAGTCTACGAGCAGTACTTC,CASEDREVYEQYF
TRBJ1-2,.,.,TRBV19,TGTGCCAGTAGTATCGAAATCTCGCACTATGGCTACACCTTC,CASSIEISHYGYTF
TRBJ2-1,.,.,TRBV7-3,TGTGCCAGCAGCCGCGGGACAGTTACCACGGATGAGCAGTTCTTC,CASSRGTVTTDEQFF
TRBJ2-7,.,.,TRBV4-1,TGCGCCAGCAGCCAAGACGGGGAATACGAGCAGTACTTC,CASSQDGEYEQYF
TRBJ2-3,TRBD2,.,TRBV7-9,TGTGCCAGCAGCCCAGTCCGGGGGAGGGCCTCAGATACGCAGTATTTT,CASSPVRGRASDTQYF
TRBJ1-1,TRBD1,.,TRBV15,TGTGCCACCAGCACCGGACAGGGGTTGGTTGAAGCTTTCTTT,CATSTGQGLVEAFF
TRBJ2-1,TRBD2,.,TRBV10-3,TGTGCCATCAGGGGTATTGGGGAGGGCCACCCAGATGAGCAGTTCTTC,CAIRGIGEGHPDEQFF
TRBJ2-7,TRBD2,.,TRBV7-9,TGTGCCAGCAGCCAGGGACTAGCGGGAGGGCCAACATACGAGCAGTACTTC,CASSQGLAGGPTYEQYF
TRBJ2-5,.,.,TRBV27,TGTGCCAGCAGTTTTTCGGACCAAGAGACCCAGTACTTC,CASSFSDQETQYF
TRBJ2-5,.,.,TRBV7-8,TGTGCCAGCAGCTCGCTTAACCGGGACGCCCAAGAGACCCAGTACTTC,CASSSLNRDAQETQYF
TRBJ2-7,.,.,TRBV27,TGTGCCAGCAGTTTCCAGGCGGGGTTCGAGCAGTACTTC,CASSFQAGFEQYF
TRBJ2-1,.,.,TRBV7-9,TGTGCCATCTCAGCGGGCGATTACGGGAAGTCCTACAATGAGCAGTTCTTC,CAISAGDYGKSYNEQFF
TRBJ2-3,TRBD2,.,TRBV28,TGTGCCACCTCTATAATGCGGGAGAGCGCAGATACGCAGTATTTT,CATSIMRESADTQYF
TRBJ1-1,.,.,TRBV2,TGTGCCAGCAGTGAAGGTGAAGGGGCCATGAACACTGAAGCTTTCTTT,CASSEGEGAMNTEAFF
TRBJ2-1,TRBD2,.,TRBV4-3,TGCGCCAGCAGTCCACTCTTGGGAGCGGGAGAGGATAGGGATGAGCAGTTCTTC,CASSPLLGAGEDRDEQFF
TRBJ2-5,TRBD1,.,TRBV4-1,TGCGCCAGCAGCCAACAAATCTTCCGGACAGGGTGGACAGAGACCCAGTACTTC,CASSQQIFRTGWTETQYF
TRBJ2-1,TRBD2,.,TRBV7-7,TGTGCCAGCAGCTTAGGACTAGCGGTTTACAATGAGCAGTTCTTC,CASSLGLAVYNEQFF
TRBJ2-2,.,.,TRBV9,TGTGCCAGCAGCGCGGAGGGGAACACCGGGGAGCTGTTTTTT,CASSAEGNTGELFF
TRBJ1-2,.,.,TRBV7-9,TGTGCCAGCAGCCGTCTCAGGGGAGGGGATGGCTACACCTTC,CASSRLRGGDGYTF
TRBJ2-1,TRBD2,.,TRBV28,TGTGCCAGCAGTTCTATTAGCGGGAGGGTAACCTCCTACAATGAGCAGTTCTTC,CASSSISGRVTSYNEQFF
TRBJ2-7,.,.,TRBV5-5,TGTGCCAGCGGCGACCCACTCCTTGCCTTCGAGCAGTACTTC,CASGDPLLAFEQYF
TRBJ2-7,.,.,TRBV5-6,TGTGCCAGCAGCTTGGGACAGGATTCCTACGAGCAGTACTTC,CASSLGQDSYEQYF
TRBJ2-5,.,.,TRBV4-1,TGCGCCAGCAGCCAAGAGCTAGTAGGAGATGAGACCCAGTACTTC,CASSQELVGDETQYF
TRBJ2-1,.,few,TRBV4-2,TGTGCCAGCAGCCAGGACAGCCAGGATGAGCAGTTCTTC,CASSQDSQDEQFF
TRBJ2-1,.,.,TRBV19,TGTGCCAGTGACACCTTAGTTCTAATCGATGAGCAGTTCTTC,CASDTLVLIDEQFF
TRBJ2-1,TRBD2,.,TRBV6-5,TGTGCCAGCAGCCTTAGCGGGAGCTCCTACAATGAGCAGTTCTTC,CASSLSGSSYNEQFF
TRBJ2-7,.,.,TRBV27,TGTGCCAGCAGTGCAGCCCCTACGGCCTACGAGCAGTACTTC,CASSAAPTAYEQYF
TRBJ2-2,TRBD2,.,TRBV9,TGTGCCAGCAGCGTAGGGACTAGCGGGAGAGCCCCGAACACCGGGGAGCTGTTTTTT,CASSVGTSGRAPNTGELFF
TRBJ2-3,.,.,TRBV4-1,TGCGCCAGCAGCCACGCTAGCACTAGCACAGATACGCAGTATTTT,CASSHASTSTDTQYF
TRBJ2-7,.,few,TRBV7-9,TGTGCCAGCAGCTCCCGGGACACTCACGGGGACGAGCAGTACTTC,CASSSRDTHGDEQYF
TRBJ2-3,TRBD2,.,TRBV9,TGTGCCAGCCGTAGCGGGAGTGGGGCAGATACGCAGTATTTT,CASRSGSGADTQYF
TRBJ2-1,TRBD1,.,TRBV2,TGTGCCAGCAGTGACAGGGGGATTGTGAATGAGCAGTTCTTC,CASSDRGIVNEQFF